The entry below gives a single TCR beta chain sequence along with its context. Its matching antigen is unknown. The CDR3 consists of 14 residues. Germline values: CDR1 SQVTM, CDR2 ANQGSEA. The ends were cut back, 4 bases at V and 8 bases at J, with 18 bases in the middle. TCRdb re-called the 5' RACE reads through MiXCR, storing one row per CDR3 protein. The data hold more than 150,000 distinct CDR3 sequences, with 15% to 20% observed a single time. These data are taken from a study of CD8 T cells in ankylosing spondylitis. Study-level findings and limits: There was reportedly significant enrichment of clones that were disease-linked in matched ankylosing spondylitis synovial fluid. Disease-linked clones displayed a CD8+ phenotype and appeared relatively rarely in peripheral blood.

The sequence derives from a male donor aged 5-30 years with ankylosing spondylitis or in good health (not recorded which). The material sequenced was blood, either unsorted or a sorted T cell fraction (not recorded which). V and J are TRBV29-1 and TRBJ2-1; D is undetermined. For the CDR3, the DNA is TGCAGCGTTGTATGGCTAGAAGGCAATGATGAGCAGTTCTTC. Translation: CSVVWLEGNDEQFF.